The next 28 T cell receptor beta chains were all read from a single sample in a study of T-cell reconstitution after alpha-beta-depleted transplantation in children. The authors prepared the TCRbeta library with unique molecular identifiers. MiXCR, run by TCRdb on the PCR reads, gives a single entry per CDR3 protein. The repertoire holds 490,000 or so distinct CDR3 sequences, with 12% as singletons. This material consisted of PBMCs from the stem cell graft donor, taken from the stem cell graft. The receptors originated from a human donor who donated a stem cell graft to a child with combined immunodeficiency.

Points on this clonotype: This sequence may be a read error, since a much larger clone differs from it by one base. This rearrangement joins TRBV27 to TRBJ2-1; TRBD2 matches at 13 bases. CDR3 length: 15 amino acids. After removal of 5 bases from V and 15 bases from J, the junction contained 13 bases not matched to a gene. Germline CDR1 is MNHEY and CDR2 is SMNVEV (reference sequence). In DNA form, the CDR3 reads TGTGCCAGCAGTCCCGGACTAGCGGGAGAGGGGGGGCGGTTCTTC. Protein: CASSPGLAGEGGRFF.

In DNA form, the CDR3 reads TGTGCCAGCAGTCCCAGGGTCCCCAGTGGTGGCTACACCTTC. Translation gives CASSPRVPSGGYTF. The chain couples TRBV27 to TRBJ1-2, with D perhaps matching TRBD1 (5 bases). In germline, CDR1 is MNHEY, CDR2 SMNVEV (reference sequence). The CDR3 contains 14 residues. Deletions cut 5 bases from V and 7 bases from J, with 17 bases between.

The J gene is TRBJ2-1, the V gene TRBV6-1; 12 bases are a match to TRBD1. The CDR3 is made up of 16 amino acids. In germline, CDR1 is MNHNS, CDR2 SASEGT. Trimming took 5 bases from V and 5 from J; bases not matched to a gene: 7. The CDR3 nucleotides are TGTGCCAGCAGTAGCCGTAGGGACAGGGGGCACAATGAGCAGTTCTTC. This translates into CASSSRRDRGHNEQFF.

The chain uses TRBV12-3 or TRBV12-4 and TRBJ2-2; possibly TRBD1 for D (6 bases). This CDR3 spans 17 amino acids. Trimming removed 4 bases from V and 4 bases from J, with 19 bases in between. The CDR3 nucleotides are TGTGCCAGCAGTTCCCCACGGGGCCAGGGGAGCACCGGGGAGCTGTTTTTT. Translation gives CASSSPRGQGSTGELFF.

The chain has TRBV25-1 and TRBJ2-3, with D tentatively TRBD1 (6 bases). Germline V lookup: CDR1 MGHDK, CDR2 SYGVNS. Trimming cost V 0 bases and J 0 bases, with 19 bases left between them. The CDR3 runs to 19 residues. CDR3 residues: CASSEYFGDTLDSTDTQYF. In DNA form, the CDR3 reads TGTGCCAGCAGTGAATATTTCGGGGACACGCTAGATAGCACAGATACGCAGTATTTT.

This clonotype was counted ten times or more. The chain combines TRBV2 with TRBJ2-2; D unresolved. Per germline, CDR1 SNHLY and CDR2 FYNNEI. The CDR3 totals 12 residues. Trimming cost V 5 bases and J 11 bases, with 12 bases left between them. CDR3 region: CASSFSGIELFF. CDR3 DNA: TGTGCCAGCAGTTTTTCGGGTATAGAGCTGTTTTTT.

This clonotype was seen many times. The J gene is TRBJ1-2, the V gene TRBV20-1; D is undetermined. Germline CDR1 DFQATT, CDR2 SNEGSKA (reference sequence). With 1 base removed from V and 6 bases from J, the gap between germline ends came to 18 bases. The CDR3 totals 15 residues. CDR3 bases: TGCAGTGCTAGAGCTCTCGGACGTGAGACCCATGGCTACACCTTC. This encodes CSARALGRETHGYTF.

This clonotype was picked up many times. The rearrangement uses TRBV25-1 and TRBJ2-1; 9 positions match TRBD2. Germline CDR1 is MGHDK and CDR2 is SYGVNS. V trimming: 2 bases; J trimming: 9 bases; junction bases outside the gene matches: 14. The CDR3 totals 17 residues. The CDR3 region is CASSEPPGSGGTGEQFF. DNA for the CDR3: TGTGCCAGCAGTGAACCCCCGGGGAGCGGGGGGACGGGTGAGCAGTTCTTC. The complete variable domain, with remaining parts taken from reference TRBV25-1 and TRBJ2-1, reads EADIYQTPRYLVIGTGKKITLECSQTMGHDKMYWYQQDPGMELHLIHYSYGVNSTEKGDLSSESTVSRIRTEHFPLTLESARPSHTSQYLCASSEPPGSGGTGEQFFGPGTRLTVL.

This clonotype was counted many times. V and J are TRBV12-3 or TRBV12-4 and TRBJ1-1; TRBD1 might be the D (6 bases). The CDR3 length is 14 residues. V lost 5 bases and J 5 bases, leaving 15 bases between the germline ends. This CDR3 reads CASSPTGVGTEAFF. The CDR3 nucleotides read TGTGCCAGCAGTCCGACAGGTGTTGGAACTGAAGCTTTCTTT.

The chain's CDR3 is CASSGRQSSYEQYF. DNA for the CDR3: TGTGCCAGCAGCGGAAGACAGAGCTCCTACGAGCAGTACTTC. The rearrangement joins TRBV9 to TRBJ2-7, with a possible D match to TRBD1 (5 bases). V lost 3 bases and J lost 0, with 10 bases in between. Germline V gives CDR1 SGDLS, CDR2 YYNGEE. The CDR3 runs to 14 residues.

This clonotype appeared many times. The gene calls are TRBV29-1 and TRBJ2-1, with D unclear. Trimming pared 3 bases from V and 5 bases from J, leaving 17 bases between. Germline CDR1 reads SQVTM; CDR2 reads ANQGSEA. The CDR3 spans 15 residues. DNA for the CDR3: TGCAGCGTTGAGGGTCGCCGGATAGTCGACAATGAGCAGTTCTTC. Encoded protein: CSVEGRRIVDNEQFF.

The table lists this clonotype with many counts. The genes are TRBV5-1 and TRBJ2-3; tentative D call: TRBD2 (5 bases). CDR1 and CDR2 from the germline V gene are SGHRS and YFSETQ. V gave up 5 bases and J gave up 6 bases, with 19 bases separating them. The CDR3 loop spans 15 amino acids. CDR3 region: CASRGLGEWRDTQYF. The CDR3 region has the DNA TGCGCCAGCAGAGGGCTCGGGGAATGGAGGGATACGCAGTATTTT.

This chain joins TRBV12-3 or TRBV12-4 and TRBJ1-5; the D is unclear. The CDR3 contains 15 residues. Trimming shortened V by 3 bases and J by 2 bases, and 11 bases separated the two germline ends. This CDR3 reads CASSLDRSGNQPQHF. The CDR3, as DNA: TGTGCCAGCAGTTTGGACCGGTCCGGCAATCAGCCCCAGCATTTT.

This clonotype was counted a few times. The chain carries TRBV3-1 and TRBJ2-1; D is perhaps TRBD2 (6 bases). Trimming stripped 0 bases from V and 4 bases from J, with 16 bases between. The germline gives CDR1 LGHDT, CDR2 YNNKEL (reference sequence). This CDR3 has 17 amino acids. CDR3 DNA: TGTGCCAGCAGCCAAGACCCTCCTAGCGAGTTGTACAATGAGCAGTTCTTC. Its translation is CASSQDPPSELYNEQFF.

The sample holds many counts of this clonotype. The DNA of the CDR3 is TGTGCCAGCAGCTCGAATAGCGGGAGTAATTATGAGCAGTTCTTC. Protein product: CASSSNSGSNYEQFF. The chain joins TRBV5-5 to TRBJ2-1; 9 bases are a match to TRBD2. Germline V lookup: CDR1 SGHKS, CDR2 YYEKEE (reference sequence). V dropped 3 bases and J dropped 8; count of bases not matched to a gene: 9. This CDR3 contains 15 residues.

Many counts were recorded for this clonotype. The rearrangement uses TRBV12-3 or TRBV12-4 and TRBJ2-7; the D is unclear. The CDR3 runs 15 residues. Trimming took off 1 base at V and 6 bases at J, with 16 bases between the two ends. Here the CDR3 reads CASSLEEQSSIEQYF. In nucleotides, the CDR3 is TGTGCCAGCAGTTTAGAAGAGCAGTCTTCTATCGAGCAGTACTTC.

The rearrangement links TRBV6-1 to TRBJ1-4; no reliable D call. The CDR3 runs 16 residues. V was cut by 7 bases and J by 7 bases, with 22 bases left in between. In germline, CDR1 is MNHNS, CDR2 SASEGT. The CDR3 coding sequence is TGTGCCAGCAACAATCCTGGGGTGGGAGGTACTGAAAAACTGTTTTTT. Residues: CASNNPGVGGTEKLFF.

This clonotype was seen just once. The rearrangement uses TRBV4-1 and TRBJ2-7; D unclear. The germline V gene has CDR1 MGHRA and CDR2 YSYEKL. The CDR3 consists of 14 residues. The V and J ends lost 0 bases and 2 bases respectively, with 8 bases between them. DNA for the CDR3: TGCGCCAGCAGCCAAGAGACCAGGACCTACGAGCAGTACTTC. As protein: CASSQETRTYEQYF.

V and J are TRBV20-1 and TRBJ1-4, with D uncertain. V lost 5 bases to trimming and J lost 5 bases, with 12 bases between them. There are 13 residues in the CDR3. From germline, CDR1 is DFQATT and CDR2 SNEGSKA (reference sequence). The CDR3 is CSAAKAGNEKLFF. The CDR3 nucleotides read TGCAGTGCTGCGAAGGCCGGGAATGAAAAACTGTTTTTT.

This clonotype was counted only a few times. The chain is built from TRBV6-4 and TRBJ2-5; 12 positions agree with TRBD2. The V and J ends lost 8 bases and 5 bases, in that order; junction bases with no gene match: 12. The CDR3 extends over 16 amino acids. Germline loops: CDR1 MRHNA, CDR2 SNTAGT. CDR3: CASLSRLAGGGETQYF. CDR3 nucleotides: TGTGCCAGCCTCTCTCGTCTAGCGGGAGGGGGGGAGACCCAGTACTTC.

The chain couples TRBV12-5 to TRBJ2-5, with D perhaps given as TRBD1 or TRBD2 (5 bases each). This CDR3 is 15 amino acids long. Looked up from germline, CDR1 is LGHNT and CDR2 is FRNRAP. V was clipped by 3 bases and J by 5 bases, with 16 bases between them. The CDR3 DNA is TGTGCTAGTGGTTTTCGGGGTGGCAGGGAGGAGACCCAGTACTTC. Protein product: CASGFRGGREETQYF.

To note about this clonotype: A clone one base away is much larger, so this may be a read error. No conserved phenylalanine or tryptophan is present at the end of the CDR3, so a read error is the likely explanation. The J gene is TRBJ2-7, the V gene TRBV10-3; D unclear. This CDR3 contains 12 residues. Germline lookup yields CDR1 ENHRY and CDR2 SYGVKD. Trimming stripped 6 bases from V and 5 bases from J, with 11 bases between. The CDR3 DNA reads as TGTGCCATCAGCCCGTTAGGGAACGAGCAGTACTAC. Residues: CAISPLGNEQYY.

Many counts were recorded for this clonotype. The chain recombines TRBV6-6 with TRBJ2-2; D is ambiguous. V was trimmed by 4 bases and J by 4 bases, leaving 7 bases between them. Per the germline V gene, CDR1 is MNHNY and CDR2 is SVGAGI (reference sequence). CDR3 length: 13 residues. CDR3 sequence reads: CASSLTSTGELFF. CDR3 bases: TGTGCCAGCAGTTTAACTTCCACCGGGGAGCTGTTTTTT.

This clonotype showed up many times. The genes are TRBV25-1 and TRBJ2-7, with 14 bases fitting TRBD2. This CDR3 is 15 amino acids long. V was clipped by 4 bases and J by 4 bases; unmatched bases: 3. The germline CDR1 and CDR2 sequences are MGHDK and SYGVNS. Written as DNA, the CDR3 is TGTGCCAGCAGTGGCGGGACTAGCGGGAGTTACGAGCAGTACTTC. This codes for CASSGGTSGSYEQYF.

This clonotype was observed a handful of times. The chain has TRBV11-1 and TRBJ2-3; TRBD2 matches 15 bases. This CDR3 spans 18 amino acids. Trimming cost V 5 bases and J 9 bases; bases outside gene matches: 15. CDR1 is SGHAT and CDR2 is FQDESV in the germline V gene (reference sequence). CDR3 sequence: CASSQLGLAGGAQDTQYF. CDR3 nucleotides: TGTGCCAGCAGCCAACTGGGACTAGCGGGGGGCGCCCAAGACACGCAGTATTTT.

At least ten counts were recorded for this clonotype. V is TRBV25-1 and J is TRBJ2-3, with D perhaps being TRBD1 or TRBD2 (6 bases each). The CDR3 contains 14 residues. The germline CDR1 and CDR2 sequences are MGHDK and SYGVNS. Trimming took 7 bases from V and 1 from J, leaving 12 bases between them. CDR3 coding DNA: TGTGCCAGCAAAGGGGGACTTCGCACAGATACGCAGTATTTT. This sequence encodes CASKGGLRTDTQYF.

This clonotype was observed many times. The chain has TRBV10-2 and TRBJ2-1; 7 nucleotides line up with TRBD1. The CDR3 is 14 residues long. The V segment lost 4 bases and the J segment 7 bases; nucleotides outside the gene matches: 7. Germline values: CDR1 WSHSY, CDR2 SAAADI. As DNA, the CDR3 is TGCGCCAGCAGTGTGTCCGAGGGGGCGAATGAGCAGTTCTTC. Protein: CASSVSEGANEQFF.

In its sample, this clonotype was seen many times. The chain's CDR3 is CASSLGFGANYGYTF. The CDR3 nucleotides are TGTGCCAGCAGCCTGGGGTTTGGGGCTAACTATGGCTACACCTTC. The V gene is TRBV5-4, the J gene TRBJ1-2; unclear D gene. The CDR3 consists of 15 residues. Germline assignment: CDR1 SGHNT and CDR2 YYREEE (reference sequence). The germline V and J ends were trimmed by 4 bases and 0 bases, with 13 bases remaining between them.